The present TCR beta chain was sequenced within a study of cytomegalovirus exposure and HLA in healthy donors. 60 Vbeta and 13 Jbeta primers were used in PCR. Sequencing used immunoSEQ multiplex PCR; TCRdb keeps in-frame clones, though not all of them. Here the sample spans over 100,000 clones, around 8.5% being singletons. Germline values: CDR1 SGHAT, CDR2 FQDESV (reference sequence). CDR3 size: 14 residues. With 6 bases removed from V and 0 bases from J, the gap between germline ends came to 11 bases. The origin of this receptor is a man aged 35 to 55 in good health and CMV-seronegative. Sequencing input: PBMCs. The rearrangement links TRBV11-1 to TRBJ1-1; no definite D call. Written as DNA, the CDR3 is TGTGCCAGCAGTTTGCCGGGATTGAACACTGAAGCTTTCTTT. Its protein product is CASSLPGLNTEAFF. Based on the CDR3 plus reference TRBV11-1 and TRBJ1-1, the full variable domain is EAEVAQSPRYKITEKSQAVAFWCDPISGHATLYWYRQILGQGPELLVQFQDESVVDDSQLPKDRFSAERLKGVDSTLKIQPAELGDSAMYLCASSLPGLNTEAFFGQGTRLTVV.